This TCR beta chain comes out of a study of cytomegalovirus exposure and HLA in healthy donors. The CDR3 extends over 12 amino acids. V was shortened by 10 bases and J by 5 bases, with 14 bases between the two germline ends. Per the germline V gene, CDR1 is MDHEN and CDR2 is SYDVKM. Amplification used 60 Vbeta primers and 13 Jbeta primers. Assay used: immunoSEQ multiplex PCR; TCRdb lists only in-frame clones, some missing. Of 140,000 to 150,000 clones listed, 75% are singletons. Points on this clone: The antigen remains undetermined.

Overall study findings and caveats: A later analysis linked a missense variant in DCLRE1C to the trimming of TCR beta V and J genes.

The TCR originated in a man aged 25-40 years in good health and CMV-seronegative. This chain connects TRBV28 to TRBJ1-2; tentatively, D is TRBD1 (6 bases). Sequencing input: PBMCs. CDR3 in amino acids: CATEGQIYGYTF. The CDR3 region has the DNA TGTGCCACCGAAGGACAGATATATGGCTACACCTTC.